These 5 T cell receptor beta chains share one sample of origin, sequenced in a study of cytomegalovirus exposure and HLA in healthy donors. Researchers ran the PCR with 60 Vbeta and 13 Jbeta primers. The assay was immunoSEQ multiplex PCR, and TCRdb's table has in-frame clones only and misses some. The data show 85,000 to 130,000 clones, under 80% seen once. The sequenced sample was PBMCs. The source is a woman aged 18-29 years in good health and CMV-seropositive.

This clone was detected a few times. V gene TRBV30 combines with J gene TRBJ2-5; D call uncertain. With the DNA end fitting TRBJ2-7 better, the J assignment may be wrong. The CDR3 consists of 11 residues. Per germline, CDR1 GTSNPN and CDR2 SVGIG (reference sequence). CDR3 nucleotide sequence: TGTGCCTCATCAAGCTCCTACGAGCAGTACTTC. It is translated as CASSSSYEQYF.

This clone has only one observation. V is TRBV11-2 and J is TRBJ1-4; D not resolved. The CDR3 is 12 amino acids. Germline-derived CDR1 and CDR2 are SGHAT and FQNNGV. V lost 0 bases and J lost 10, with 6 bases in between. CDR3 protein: CASSLDSSKLFF. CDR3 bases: TGTGCCAGCAGCTTAGACTCCTCAAAACTGTTTTTT. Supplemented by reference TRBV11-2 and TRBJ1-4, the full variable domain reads EAGVAQSPRYKIIEKRQSVAFWCNPISGHATLYWYQQILGQGPKLLIQFQNNGVVDDSQLPKDRFSAERLKGVDSTLKIQPAKLEDSAVYLCASSLDSSKLFFGSGTQLSVL.

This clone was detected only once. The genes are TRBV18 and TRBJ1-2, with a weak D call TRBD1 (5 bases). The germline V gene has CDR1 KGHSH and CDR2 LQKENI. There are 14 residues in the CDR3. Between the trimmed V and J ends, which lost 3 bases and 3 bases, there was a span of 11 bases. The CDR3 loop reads CASSPAGQDYGYTF. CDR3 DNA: TGTGCCAGCTCACCTGCGGGGCAGGACTATGGCTACACCTTC.

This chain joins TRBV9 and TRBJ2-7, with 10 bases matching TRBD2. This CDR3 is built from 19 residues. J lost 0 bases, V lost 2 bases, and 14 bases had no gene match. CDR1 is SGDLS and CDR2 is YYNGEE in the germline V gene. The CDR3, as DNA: TGTGCCAGCAGCGTTGTAATAGGACTAGCGGTCCGGAGCTCCTACGAGCAGTACTTC. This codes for CASSVVIGLAVRSSYEQYF.

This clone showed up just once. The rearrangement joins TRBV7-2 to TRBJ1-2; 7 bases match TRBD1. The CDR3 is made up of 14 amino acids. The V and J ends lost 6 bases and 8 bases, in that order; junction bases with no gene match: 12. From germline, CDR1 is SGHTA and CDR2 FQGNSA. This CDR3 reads CASRPGTVPGGYTF. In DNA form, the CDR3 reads TGTGCCAGCAGGCCCGGGACAGTCCCCGGGGGCTACACCTTC.